Listed below are T cell receptor beta chains from one sample, sequenced in a study of naive and memory T cell subsets. In TCRdb, the UMI-ligation and nested PCR reads were re-called with MiXCR into one record per CDR3 protein. This table has about 140,000 distinct CDR3 sequences, approximately 21% appearing once. Material: naive CD8+ T cells from blood. The receptors here all came from a human donor in good health. The conserved cysteine and the conserved F or W are not part of the CDR3 here. The order of the fields is V gene, J gene, CDR3 length, CDR3 protein.

TRBV6-5	TRBJ1-5	11	ASSYYRNQPQH
TRBV5-6	TRBJ2-1	14	ASSSDRAGGFDEQF
TRBV27	TRBJ2-1	16	ASSPLAGGPSGDNEQF
TRBV29-1	TRBJ1-1	13	SVEDLDISATEAF
TRBV9	TRBJ2-2	14	ASSVGYSGNTGELF
TRBV29-1	TRBJ2-3	13	SVDAGGQNTDTQY
TRBV12-3/TRBV12-4	TRBJ1-1	14	ASSPLLGTAGTEAF
TRBV7-8	TRBJ2-1	14	ASSLVGVDGNNEQF
TRBV5-6	TRBJ2-7	10	ASSVGTNEQY
TRBV12-3/TRBV12-4	TRBJ2-1	18	ASSLWITGTGLRAYNEQF
TRBV10-2	TRBJ2-3	14	ASRAPLAETLDTQY
TRBV15	TRBJ2-1	11	ATSRAGGTDEF
TRBV28	TRBJ2-7	12	ASSTSGTKFEQY
TRBV18	TRBJ1-4	13	ASSPFGRTNEKLF
TRBV28	TRBJ2-1	13	ASSLPREAYNEQF
TRBV4-1	TRBJ1-5	15	ASSEGEIMGQFQPQH
TRBV6-2/TRBV6-3	TRBJ2-3	11	ASSYGAGDTQY
TRBV12-3/TRBV12-4	TRBJ1-5	10	ASSPSDQPQH
TRBV7-6	TRBJ2-1	13	ASSLSGTPYNEQF
TRBV5-1	TRBJ2-7	13	ASRQGLAVSYEQY
TRBV7-9	TRBJ2-1	13	ASSLTSGVSNEQF
TRBV27	TRBJ2-7	11	ASRVGAPYEQY
TRBV5-1	TRBJ2-5	9	ASKLAGTQY
TRBV6-2/TRBV6-3	TRBJ1-5	11	ASAYRGGQPQH
TRBV28	TRBJ2-3	15	ASSWTSGPLGSDTQY
TRBV10-2	TRBJ2-1	12	ASSEEGASTEQF
TRBV28	TRBJ1-5	13	ASSQIRQLNQPQH
TRBV28	TRBJ2-1	13	ASRGGLAEWNEQF
TRBV20-1	TRBJ2-7	13	SARGLAGPSYEQY
TRBV20-1	TRBJ2-1	13	SAQARRLAYNEQF
TRBV4-1	TRBJ2-2	14	ASSQDGSSATGELF
TRBV29-1	TRBJ1-1	15	SVVNPYPTTSNTEAF
TRBV6-5	TRBJ1-1	12	ASSYLDGGTEAF
TRBV7-3	TRBJ2-7	11	ASSLTSGNEQY
TRBV27	TRBJ2-7	12	ASSGTGGTYEQY
TRBV27	TRBJ2-1	13	ASSLGGLPHNEQF
TRBV28	TRBJ1-1	15	ASSLTGGVFWNTEAF
TRBV30	TRBJ2-3	11	AWSVSLEDTQY
TRBV5-4	TRBJ2-1	12	ASSLAGDNNEQF
TRBV24-1	TRBJ2-2	12	ATSPTGIPGELF
TRBV12-3/TRBV12-4	TRBJ2-1	14	ASSLAGLAGGNEQF
TRBV28	TRBJ2-7	11	ASMAGETYEQY
TRBV27	TRBJ1-5	13	ASSFKQGASQPQH
TRBV12-3/TRBV12-4	TRBJ2-4	12	ASSFGLAKNIQY
TRBV3-1	TRBJ2-7	12	ASSPSSGNYEQY
TRBV12-3/TRBV12-4	TRBJ2-7	13	ASSWTGGAPHEQY
TRBV4-3	TRBJ1-2	11	ASSQDWDYGYT
TRBV20-1	TRBJ2-1	15	SARDFGRASSYNEQF
TRBV29-1	TRBJ1-1	10	NIVIAGTEAF
TRBV7-9	TRBJ2-7	13	ASSKGRDVSYEQY
TRBV7-8	TRBJ2-7	15	ASSLVGGQGGFYEQY
TRBV12-3/TRBV12-4	TRBJ2-5	14	ASSIAGQWGQETQY
TRBV7-2	TRBJ2-3	14	ASSLDWEISTDTQY
TRBV5-1	TRBJ2-7	11	ASSLVTGSEQY
TRBV29-1	.	11	SARDSLLDEQY